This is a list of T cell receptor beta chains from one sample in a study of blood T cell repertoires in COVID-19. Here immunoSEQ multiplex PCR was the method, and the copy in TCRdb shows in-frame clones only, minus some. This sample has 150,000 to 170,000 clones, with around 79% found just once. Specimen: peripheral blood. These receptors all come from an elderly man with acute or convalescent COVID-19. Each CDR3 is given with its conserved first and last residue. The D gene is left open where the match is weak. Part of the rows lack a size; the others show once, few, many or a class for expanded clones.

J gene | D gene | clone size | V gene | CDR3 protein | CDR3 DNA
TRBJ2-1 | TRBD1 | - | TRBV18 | CASSPIGTVHYNEQFF | TGTGCCAGCTCACCCATCGGGACAGTACACTACAATGAGCAGTTCTTC
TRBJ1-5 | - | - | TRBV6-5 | CASSRMEGVDQPQHF | TGTGCCAGCAGCCGAATGGAGGGAGTAGATCAGCCCCAGCATTTT
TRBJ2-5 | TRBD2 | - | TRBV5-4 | CASSLASSGLQETQYF | TGTGCCAGCAGCTTGGCCTCTAGCGGCCTACAAGAGACCCAGTACTTC
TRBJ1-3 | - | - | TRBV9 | CASSVQGSGNTIYF | TGTGCCAGCAGCGTACAGGGGTCTGGAAACACCATATATTTT
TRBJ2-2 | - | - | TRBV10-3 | CAIMDRGGASAGELFF | TGTGCCATCATGGACAGAGGGGGGGCCTCGGCCGGGGAGCTGTTTTTT
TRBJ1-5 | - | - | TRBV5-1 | CASSLEGYSNQPQHF | TGCGCCAGCAGCTTGGAGGGGTATAGCAATCAGCCCCAGCATTTT
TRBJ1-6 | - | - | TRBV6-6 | CASFRPQGRGNSPLHF | TGTGCCAGCTTCCGGCCTCAGGGAAGGGGGAATTCACCCCTCCACTTT
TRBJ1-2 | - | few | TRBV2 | CASSNREHYGYTF | TGTGCCAGCAGCAACCGGGAACACTATGGCTACACCTTC
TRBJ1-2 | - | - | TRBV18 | CASSPAVTTGGYTF | TGTGCCAGCTCACCCGCGGTAACAACGGGAGGCTACACCTTC
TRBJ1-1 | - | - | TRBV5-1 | CASSPLRRENTEAFF | TGCGCCAGCAGCCCACTGAGGCGGGAGAACACTGAAGCTTTCTTT
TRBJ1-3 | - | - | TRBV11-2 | CASSATGRDTIYF | TGTGCCAGCAGCGCTACAGGGAGGGACACCATATATTTT
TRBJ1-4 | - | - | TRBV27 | CASSFSRVEKLFF | TGTGCCAGCAGTTTTTCCAGGGTTGAAAAACTGTTTTTT
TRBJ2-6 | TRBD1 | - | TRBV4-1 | CASSWDSNSGANVLTF | TGCGCCAGCAGCTGGGACAGCAACTCTGGGGCCAACGTCCTGACTTTC
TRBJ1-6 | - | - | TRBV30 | CAWTVGTNNSPLHF | TGTGCCTGGACGGTCGGGACTAATAATTCACCCCTCCACTTT
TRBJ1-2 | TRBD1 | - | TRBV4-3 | CASSRGQGAHGYTF | TGCGCCAGCAGCAGAGGACAGGGAGCGCATGGCTACACCTTC
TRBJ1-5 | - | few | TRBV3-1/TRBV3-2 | CASSRRGDQPQHF | TGTGCCAGCAGCCGCAGGGGCGATCAGCCCCAGCATTTT
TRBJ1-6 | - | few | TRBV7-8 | CASSSRTSRGYNSPLHF | TGTGCCAGCAGCTCCCGGACTTCTCGAGGGTATAATTCACCCCTCCACTTT
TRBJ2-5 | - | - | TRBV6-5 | CASDRDYQETQYF | TGTGCCAGCGACAGAGACTACCAAGAGACCCAGTACTTC
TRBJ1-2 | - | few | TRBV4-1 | CASSQEGHLQNYGYTF | TGCGCCAGCAGCCAGGAAGGACATCTGCAAAACTATGGCTACACCTTC
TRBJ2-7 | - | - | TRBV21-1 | CASSTKCVTDRSSYEQYF | TGTGCCAGCAGCACGAAGTGCGTGACCGACAGGAGCTCCTACGAGCAGTACTTC
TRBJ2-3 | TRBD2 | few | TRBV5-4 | CASSSGLSTDTQYF | TGTGCCAGCAGCTCGGGACTATCGACAGATACGCAGTATTTT
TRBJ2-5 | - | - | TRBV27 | CASRPSSSQETQYF | TGTGCCAGCAGACCCTCTAGCTCCCAAGAGACCCAGTACTTC
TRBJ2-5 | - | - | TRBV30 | CAWSLQETQYF | TGTGCCTGGAGTCTCCAAGAGACCCAGTACTTC
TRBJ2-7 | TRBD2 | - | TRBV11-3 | CASSPPTFGGARREQYF | TGTGCCAGCAGCCCCCCCACGTTCGGGGGGGCGCGTCGCGAGCAGTACTTC
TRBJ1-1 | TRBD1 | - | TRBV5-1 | CASSSYRGNTEAFF | TGCGCCAGCAGCTCGTACAGGGGGAACACTGAAGCTTTCTTT
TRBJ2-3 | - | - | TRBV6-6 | CASSSRVDTQYF | TGTGCCAGCAGTTCCAGGGTGGATACGCAGTATTTT
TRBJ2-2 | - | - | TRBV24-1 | CATSDYRDTGELFF | TGTGCCACCAGTGATTACAGGGACACCGGGGAGCTGTTTTTT
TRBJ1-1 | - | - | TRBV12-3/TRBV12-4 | CASSGGGTEAFF | TGTGCCAGCAGCGGGGGGGGAACTGAAGCTTTCTTT
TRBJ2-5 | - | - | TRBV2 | CASSPIDRSQETQYF | TGTGCCAGCAGTCCGATAGACAGGTCTCAAGAGACCCAGTACTTC
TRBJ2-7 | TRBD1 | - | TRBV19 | CASSMTGPYEQYF | TGTGCCAGTAGTATGACAGGGCCCTACGAGCAGTACTTC
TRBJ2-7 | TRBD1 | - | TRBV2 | CASNRDRHEQYF | TGTGCCAGCAATCGGGACAGGCACGAGCAGTACTTC
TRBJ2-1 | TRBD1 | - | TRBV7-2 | CASSLGGYRGDEQFF | TGTGCCAGCAGCTTAGGAGGGTACAGGGGGGATGAGCAGTTCTTC
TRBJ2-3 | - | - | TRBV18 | CASSPRSTSTDTQYF | TGTGCCAGCTCACCACGTTCTACGAGCACAGATACGCAGTATTTT
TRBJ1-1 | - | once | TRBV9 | CASSAAGSVTEAFF | TGTGCCAGCAGTGCCGCGGGGTCTGTCACTGAAGCTTTCTTT
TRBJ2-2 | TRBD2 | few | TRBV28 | CASSLSGGPLNTGELFF | TGTGCCAGCAGTCTCAGCGGGGGCCCCCTGAACACCGGGGAGCTGTTTTTT
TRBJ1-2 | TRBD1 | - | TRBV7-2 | CASSLGGTVVVGYTF | TGTGCCAGCAGCTTAGGGGGGACAGTGGTCGTGGGATACACCTTC
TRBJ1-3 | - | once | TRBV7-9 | CAGWSSGNTIYF | TGTGCCGGATGGAGCTCTGGAAACACCATATATTTT
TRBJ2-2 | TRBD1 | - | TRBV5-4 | CASTADRENTGELFF | TGTGCCAGCACCGCGGACAGGGAGAACACCGGGGAGCTGTTTTTT
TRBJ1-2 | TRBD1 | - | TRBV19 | CASSGQGAHGYTF | TGTGCCAGTAGCGGACAGGGGGCTCACGGCTACACCTTC
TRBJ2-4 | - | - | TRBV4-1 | CASSQKGGAAKNIQYF | TGCGCCAGCAGCCAAAAAGGGGGGGCGGCCAAAAACATTCAGTACTTC
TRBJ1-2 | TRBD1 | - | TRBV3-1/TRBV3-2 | CASSRGQGLGYGYTF | TGTGCCAGCAGCCGAGGACAGGGGCTTGGCTATGGCTACACCTTC
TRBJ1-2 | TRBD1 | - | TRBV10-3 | CAIRGTGGGYTF | TGTGCCATCAGGGGGACAGGGGGTGGCTACACCTTC
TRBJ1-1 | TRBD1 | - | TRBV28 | CASSGSGTGVSLAFF | TGTGCCAGCAGCGGATCCGGGACAGGGGTCTCGCTAGCTTTCTTT
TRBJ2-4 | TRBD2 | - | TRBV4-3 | CASSQTSGGSKNIQYF | TGCGCCAGCAGCCAAACTAGCGGGGGGTCCAAAAACATTCAGTACTTC
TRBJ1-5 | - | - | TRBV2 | CASRDNNQPQHF | TGTGCCAGCCGGGACAATAATCAGCCCCAGCATTTT
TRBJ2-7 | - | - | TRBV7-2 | CASSLGLGGGEQYF | TGTGCCAGCAGCTTAGGCTTGGGAGGGGGGGAGCAGTACTTC
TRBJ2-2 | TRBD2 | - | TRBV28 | CASSGRVFTGELFF | TGTGCCAGCAGTGGGAGGGTATTTACCGGGGAGCTGTTTTTT
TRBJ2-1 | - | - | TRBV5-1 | CASSLVRGTYNEQFF | TGCGCCAGCAGCTTGGTACGGGGAACCTACAATGAGCAGTTCTTC
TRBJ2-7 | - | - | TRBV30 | CAWSLGRAYEQYF | TGTGCCTGGAGCCTCGGCCGGGCCTACGAGCAGTACTTC
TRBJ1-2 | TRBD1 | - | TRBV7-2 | CASSPGGTANYGYTF | TGTGCCAGCAGCCCGGGCGGGACAGCTAACTATGGCTACACCTTC
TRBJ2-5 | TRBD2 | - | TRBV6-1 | CASSARLAGAQETQYF | TGTGCCAGCAGTGCGAGACTAGCGGGGGCCCAAGAGACCCAGTACTTC
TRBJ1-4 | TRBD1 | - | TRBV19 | CASSETGQGYEKLFF | TGTGCCAGTAGCGAAACGGGACAGGGTTATGAAAAACTGTTTTTT
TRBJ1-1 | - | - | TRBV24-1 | CATSDNGQNTEAFF | TGTGCCACCAGTGACAACGGACAGAACACTGAAGCTTTCTTT
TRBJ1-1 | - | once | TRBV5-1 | CASSIQVMNTEAFF | TGCGCCAGCAGCATACAGGTGATGAACACTGAAGCTTTCTTT
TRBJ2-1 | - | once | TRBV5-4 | CASSLAAASSYNEQFF | TGTGCCAGCAGCTTGGCCGCGGCCAGCTCCTACAATGAGCAGTTCTTC
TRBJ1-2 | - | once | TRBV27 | CASGPTNYGYTF | TGTGCCAGCGGGCCGACCAACTATGGCTACACCTTC
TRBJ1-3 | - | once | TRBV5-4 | CASSVDVAGNTIYF | TGTGCCAGCAGCGTGGACGTAGCTGGGAACACCATATATTTT